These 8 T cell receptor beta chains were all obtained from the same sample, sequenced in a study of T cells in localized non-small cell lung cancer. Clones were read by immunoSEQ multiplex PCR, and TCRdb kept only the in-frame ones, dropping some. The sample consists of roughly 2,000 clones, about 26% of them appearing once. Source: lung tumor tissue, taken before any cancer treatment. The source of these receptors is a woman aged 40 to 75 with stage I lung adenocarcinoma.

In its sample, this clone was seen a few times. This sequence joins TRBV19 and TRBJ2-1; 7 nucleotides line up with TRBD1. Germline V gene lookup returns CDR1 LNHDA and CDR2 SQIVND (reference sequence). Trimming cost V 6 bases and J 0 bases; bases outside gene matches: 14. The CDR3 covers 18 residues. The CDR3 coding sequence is TGTGCCAGTAGAGACCCACTACAACAGGGGAACTCCTACAATGAGCAGTTCTTC. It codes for CASRDPLQQGNSYNEQFF. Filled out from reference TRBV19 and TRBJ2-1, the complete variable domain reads DGGITQSPKYLFRKEGQNVTLSCEQNLNHDAMYWYRQDPGQGLRLIYYSQIVNDFQKGDIAEGYSVSREKKESFPLTVTSAQKNPTAFYLCASRDPLQQGNSYNEQFFGPGTRLTVL.

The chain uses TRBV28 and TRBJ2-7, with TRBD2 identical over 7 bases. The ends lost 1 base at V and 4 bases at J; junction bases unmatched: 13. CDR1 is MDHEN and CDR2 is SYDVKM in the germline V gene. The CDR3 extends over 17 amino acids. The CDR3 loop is CASSLFGGSRYRYEQYF. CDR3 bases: TGTGCCAGCAGTTTATTTGGCGGGAGTCGGTACCGGTACGAGCAGTACTTC.

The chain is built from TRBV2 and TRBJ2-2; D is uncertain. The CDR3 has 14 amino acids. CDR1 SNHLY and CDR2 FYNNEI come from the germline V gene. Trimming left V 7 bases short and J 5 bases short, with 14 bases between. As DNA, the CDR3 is TGTGCCAGCATTCGGCATCGTCTAACCGGGGAGCTGTTTTTT. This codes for CASIRHRLTGELFF.

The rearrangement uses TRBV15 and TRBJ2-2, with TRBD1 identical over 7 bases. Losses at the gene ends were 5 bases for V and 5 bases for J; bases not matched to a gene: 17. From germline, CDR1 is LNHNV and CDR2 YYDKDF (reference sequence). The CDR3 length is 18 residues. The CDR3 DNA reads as TGTGCCACCAGCGGGGGTGCGGGTACAGGGGTTTATACCGGGGAGCTGTTTTTT. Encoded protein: CATSGGAGTGVYTGELFF.

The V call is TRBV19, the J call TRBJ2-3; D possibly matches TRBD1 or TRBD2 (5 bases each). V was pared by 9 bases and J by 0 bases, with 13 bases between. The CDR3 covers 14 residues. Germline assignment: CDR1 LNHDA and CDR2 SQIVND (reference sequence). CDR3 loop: CASHRTGSTDTQYF. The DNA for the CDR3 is TGTGCCAGCCACAGGACTGGTAGCACAGATACGCAGTATTTT.

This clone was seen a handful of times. The CDR3 loop is CASSLRLAGDVKTQYF. As DNA, the CDR3 is TGTGCCAGCAGTCTCCGACTAGCGGGAGACGTAAAGACCCAGTACTTC. This chain connects TRBV6-8 to TRBJ2-5, with TRBD2 matching 12 bases. The CDR3 is 16 residues long. Losses at the gene ends were 5 bases for V and 6 bases for J; bases not matched to a gene: 10. Germline assignment: CDR1 MNHGY and CDR2 SAAAGT.

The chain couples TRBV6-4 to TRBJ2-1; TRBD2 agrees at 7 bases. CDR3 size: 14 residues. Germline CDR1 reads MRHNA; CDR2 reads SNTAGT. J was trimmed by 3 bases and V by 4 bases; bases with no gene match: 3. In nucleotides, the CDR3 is TGTGCCAGCAGTGGGGGGACTAACTACAATGAGCAGTTCTTC. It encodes CASSGGTNYNEQFF.

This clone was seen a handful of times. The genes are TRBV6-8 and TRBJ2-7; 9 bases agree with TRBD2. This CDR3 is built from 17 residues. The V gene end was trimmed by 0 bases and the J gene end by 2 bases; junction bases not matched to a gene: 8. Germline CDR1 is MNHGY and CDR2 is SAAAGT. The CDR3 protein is CASSYSNLLAGTYEQYF. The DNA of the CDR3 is TGTGCCAGCAGTTACTCGAATCTCCTAGCGGGGACCTACGAGCAGTACTTC.